The next 21 T cell receptor beta chains were all read from a single sample in a study of T cell repertoires in cytomegalovirus infection. These receptors' antigens are unknown. TCRdb re-called the reads with MiXCR, one entry per CDR3 protein. The sample includes hundreds of thousands of distinct CDR3 sequences, approximately 42% of them seen just once. This sample comprised cultured PBMCs, obtained from culture after CMV antigen stimulation. These receptors all stem from a human donor in good health (CMV status not recorded). Some clones in this sample may be carry-over from other donors' samples.

This clonotype was observed a few times. The CDR3 loop is CASSIGVGEAFF. In DNA form, the CDR3 reads TGTGCCAGCTCAATAGGGGTTGGTGAAGCTTTCTTT. The V gene is TRBV12-3 or TRBV12-4, the J gene TRBJ1-1; perhaps TRBD1 as D (5 bases). Deletions cut 8 bases from V and 7 bases from J, with 14 bases between. This CDR3 is built from 12 residues.

V is TRBV28 and J is TRBJ1-2; 9 bases map to TRBD1. Germline V gives CDR1 MDHEN, CDR2 SYDVKM. The CDR3 length is 14 residues. The V segment lost 6 bases and the J segment 7 bases; nucleotides outside the gene matches: 9. CDR3 bases: TGTGCCAGCAGCCGTGGGGACAGGGAAGGTGGCTACACCTTC. Translating gives CASSRGDREGGYTF.

The chain recombines TRBV2 with TRBJ2-2, with D uncertain. Trimming took 5 bases from V and 2 from J, leaving 12 bases between them. Germline V gene lookup returns CDR1 SNHLY and CDR2 FYNNEI. The CDR3 spans 15 residues. CDR3 bases: TGTGCCAGCAGTCTCGCGGTACTAAACACCGGGGAGCTGTTTTTT. It encodes CASSLAVLNTGELFF.

The chain is built from TRBV7-2 and TRBJ2-2; TRBD2 aligns across 8 bases. The CDR3 covers 17 residues. In germline, CDR1 is SGHTA, CDR2 FQGNSA. Trimming at V came to 1 base and at J to 2 bases, leaving 6 bases not matched to a gene. The CDR3, as DNA: TGTGCCAGCAGCTTAGAACCGACTAGCGCAAACACCGGGGAGCTGTTTTTT. Translation: CASSLEPTSANTGELFF.

CDR3 DNA sequence: TGTGCCAGCAGCATTGGCCCTGAAGCTTTCTTT. It is translated as CASSIGPEAFF. V and J are TRBV11-2 and TRBJ1-1; D is ambiguous. CDR1 is SGHAT and CDR2 is FQNNGV in the germline V gene. CDR3 length: 11 amino acids. The germline V and J ends were trimmed by 5 bases and 6 bases, with 7 bases remaining between them.

This clonotype was seen a handful of times. This chain uses TRBV5-1 with TRBJ1-4, with D perhaps matching TRBD1 (6 bases). The CDR3 consists of 15 residues. V lost 4 bases and J 8 bases, leaving 18 bases between the germline ends. CDR1 is SGHRS, CDR2 YFSETQ, per germline. CDR3 in amino acids: CASSPEGGLDEKLFF. CDR3 in DNA: TGCGCCAGCAGCCCCGAGGGGGGGTTAGACGAAAAACTGTTTTTT.

This clonotype was seen a single time. V usage is TRBV7-4 and J usage is TRBJ1-1; the D is unclear. Trimming cost V 6 bases and J 1 base, with 12 bases left between them. This CDR3 is 14 amino acids long. The germline CDR1 and CDR2 sequences are SGHVT and SQSDAQ. The chain's CDR3 is CASRKSVGNTEAFF. The CDR3 bases are TGTGCCAGCAGAAAATCTGTGGGGAACACTGAAGCTTTCTTT.

This clonotype was found a few times. CDR3 in amino acids: CASSYTGGNYGYTF. In DNA form, the CDR3 reads TGTGCCAGCAGCTACACAGGGGGCAACTATGGCTACACCTTC. The rearrangement links TRBV7-2 to TRBJ1-2; TRBD1 matches at 9 bases. Trimming cost V 4 bases and J 2 bases; bases outside gene matches: 2. The CDR3 runs 14 residues. Germline CDR1 SGHTA, CDR2 FQGNSA. Based on the CDR3 plus reference TRBV7-2 and TRBJ1-2, the full variable domain is GAGVSQSPSNKVTEKGKDVELRCDPISGHTALYWYRQSLGQGLEFLIYFQGNSAPDKSGLPSDRFSAERTGGSVSTLTIQRTQQEDSAVYLCASSYTGGNYGYTFGSGTRLTVV.

V is TRBV7-9 and J is TRBJ2-6, with D possibly matching TRBD2 (5 bases). Germline CDR1 SEHNR, CDR2 FQNEAQ (reference sequence). The CDR3 sequence is 18 residues long. Trimming took off 2 bases at V and 2 bases at J, with 16 bases between the two ends. CDR3 region: CASSLSWRRLTGANVLTF. The CDR3 region has the DNA TGTGCCAGCAGCTTAAGTTGGCGGAGGCTTACTGGGGCCAACGTCCTGACTTTC. Drawing the rest from reference TRBV7-9 and TRBJ2-6, the complete variable domain is DTGVSQNPRHKITKRGQNVTFRCDPISEHNRLYWYRQTLGQGPEFLTYFQNEAQLEKSRLLSDRFSAERPKGSFSTLEIQRTEQGDSAMYLCASSLSWRRLTGANVLTFGAGSRLTVL.

The rearrangement uses TRBV11-2 and TRBJ1-1, with D perhaps matching TRBD1 (5 bases). Germline CDR1 is SGHAT and CDR2 is FQNNGV. CDR3 length equals 15 residues. Trimming stripped 4 bases from V and 6 bases from J, with 18 bases between. The CDR3 loop reads CASSSTGTFDAEAFF. CDR3 DNA sequence: TGTGCCAGCAGCTCAACCGGGACCTTTGACGCTGAAGCTTTCTTT.

The sample holds many counts of this clonotype. Here the CDR3 DNA reads TGTGCCAGCAGCCCCACCCGGGACATTTACAATGAGCAGTTCTTC. Amino acid sequence: CASSPTRDIYNEQFF. The chain joins TRBV7-6 to TRBJ2-1, with D tentatively TRBD1 (6 bases). The CDR3 spans 15 residues. Trimming left V 5 bases short and J 4 bases short, with 15 bases between. Germline V gene sequence: CDR1 SGHVS, CDR2 FNYEAQ.

This clonotype was detected a few times. The CDR3 here is CASNRGRNYGYTF. As DNA, the CDR3 is TGTGCCAGCAACAGGGGACGGAACTATGGCTACACCTTC. The V call is TRBV7-2, the J call TRBJ1-2, with 7 nucleotides matching TRBD1. CDR3 size: 13 residues. V lost 7 bases and J lost 2; bases outside the gene matches: 4. Germline CDR1 is SGHTA and CDR2 is FQGNSA.

This clonotype was detected a few times. The V and J genes are TRBV6-2 or TRBV6-3 and TRBJ2-3; D remains ambiguous. This CDR3 is 14 amino acids long. Germline V lookup: CDR1 MNHEY, CDR2 SVGEGT. The V gene lost 0 bases and the J gene lost 2 bases, with 6 bases spanning the gap. The CDR3 region has the DNA TGTGCCAGCAGTTACTCCACAGACACAGATACGCAGTATTTT. As protein: CASSYSTDTDTQYF.

The chain combines TRBV6-2 or TRBV6-3 with TRBJ2-7; 10 nucleotides match TRBD1. The CDR3 runs to 16 residues. With V trimmed by 5 bases and J by 1 base, 8 bases remained unmatched. Germline V gives CDR1 MNHEY, CDR2 SVGEGT. The CDR3 DNA is TGTGCCAGCAGTCGTCCCCTGGGACAGGGGTCCTACGAGCAGTACTTC. Translated: CASSRPLGQGSYEQYF.

J is TRBJ2-2 and V is TRBV27, with D possibly being TRBD1 (5 bases). The germline gives CDR1 MNHEY, CDR2 SMNVEV (reference sequence). The CDR3 loop spans 14 amino acids. The V gene lost 4 bases and the J gene lost 3 bases, with 9 bases spanning the gap. The CDR3 region is CASSWGTDTGELFF. CDR3 sequence (DNA): TGTGCCAGCAGTTGGGGCACCGACACCGGGGAGCTGTTTTTT.

The rearrangement links TRBV5-1 to TRBJ2-3; D call uncertain. Germline lookup yields CDR1 SGHRS and CDR2 YFSETQ. The CDR3 is 15 residues long. With 1 base removed from V and 4 bases from J, the gap between germline ends came to 13 bases. The CDR3 loop reads CASSLLGVLADTQYF. The CDR3 nucleotides are TGCGCCAGCAGCTTGCTAGGAGTGTTGGCAGATACGCAGTATTTT.

V is TRBV7-6 and J is TRBJ1-4; D is possibly TRBD1 (6 bases). This CDR3 has 14 amino acids. Germline V CDR1 and CDR2: SGHVS, FNYEAQ. V was cut by 5 bases and J by 10 bases, with 17 bases left in between. This CDR3 reads CASSRTGTPGKLFF. CDR3 coding DNA: TGTGCCAGCAGCCGAACAGGGACACCGGGAAAACTGTTTTTT.

The chain couples TRBV4-1 to TRBJ1-5; possibly TRBD1 for D (5 bases). The germline V gene encodes CDR1 MGHRA and CDR2 YSYEKL. V was trimmed by 5 bases and J by 11 bases, leaving 19 bases between them. The CDR3 extends over 14 amino acids. The DNA of the CDR3 is TGCGCCAGCAGCTCATCTTGGACACCTTGGACCCAGCATTTT. This translates into CASSSSWTPWTQHF.

V usage is TRBV7-8 and J usage is TRBJ1-5; D is perhaps TRBD1 (5 bases). Trimming left V 0 bases short and J 2 bases short, with 11 bases between. The CDR3 consists of 16 residues. Germline-derived CDR1 and CDR2 are SGHVS and FQNEAQ. In DNA, the CDR3 is TGTGCCAGCAGCTTAGCGAAGGGGTTCCGCAATCAGCCCCAGCATTTT. Its protein product is CASSLAKGFRNQPQHF.

The chain is built from TRBV7-3 and TRBJ2-5; weak D call: TRBD2 (6 bases). This CDR3 is 15 amino acids long. Germline CDR1 SGHTA, CDR2 FQGTGA. Trimming took off 2 bases at V and 5 bases at J, with 15 bases between the two ends. CDR3 region: CASSLGAPRGETQYF. CDR3 DNA sequence: TGTGCCAGCAGCTTAGGAGCCCCACGGGGGGAGACCCAGTACTTC.

This clonotype was detected a few times. V and J are TRBV7-9 and TRBJ2-7, with 11 bases aligning to TRBD2. Germline loops: CDR1 SEHNR, CDR2 FQNEAQ (reference sequence). Trimming cost V 3 bases and J 4 bases; bases outside gene matches: 5. The CDR3 extends over 15 amino acids. For the CDR3, the DNA is TGTGCCAGCAGCTTGAGACTAGCGGGATCATACGAGCAGTACTTC. This sequence encodes CASSLRLAGSYEQYF.